One and the same sample provided the 9 T cell receptor beta chains below, sequenced in a study of blood T cells in healthy people across ages. A second about 7 to 12 cycle PCR used barcoded and J-beta primers. MiXCR, run by TCRdb on the 5' RACE reads, gives a single entry per CDR3 protein. The sample yields 1.5 million to 2 million distinct CDR3 sequences, about 49% seen once. The sequenced sample was blood. Receptors originate from a middle-aged woman in good health.

The chain couples TRBV20-1 to TRBJ2-7; maybe TRBD2 (5 bases). CDR3 size: 11 residues. The V end was cut by 5 bases, the J end by 3 bases, with 8 bases between. From germline, CDR1 is DFQATT and CDR2 SNEGSKA (reference sequence). The CDR3 region is CSAPDYYEQYF. CDR3 sequence (DNA): TGCAGTGCTCCAGACTACTACGAGCAGTACTTC.

The chain carries TRBV18 and TRBJ2-4; 7 nucleotides match TRBD2. The V and J ends lost 1 base and 2 bases, in that order; junction bases with no gene match: 8. This CDR3 is built from 17 residues. From germline, CDR1 is KGHSH and CDR2 LQKENI. CDR3 sequence reads: CASSPREGSGTKNIQYF. The CDR3 DNA follows: TGTGCCAGCTCACCACGGGAGGGAAGCGGGACCAAAAACATTCAGTACTTC.

The chain employs TRBV10-2 and TRBJ2-3; tentative D call: TRBD1 (6 bases). Trimming pared 5 bases from V and 2 bases from J, leaving 17 bases between. This CDR3 is 16 amino acids long. CDR1 is WSHSY, CDR2 SAAADI, per germline. CDR3 sequence reads: CASSRHRDGVTDTQYF. The CDR3 region has the DNA TGCGCCAGCAGTCGCCACAGGGATGGGGTCACAGATACGCAGTATTTT.

This clonotype showed up just a few times. The gene calls are TRBV14 and TRBJ1-4; 9 bases map to TRBD1. The CDR3 length is 15 residues. Trimming at V came to 3 bases and at J to 5 bases, leaving 4 bases not matched to a gene. Germline V gives CDR1 SGHDN, CDR2 FVKESK. The CDR3 DNA follows: TGTGCCAGCAGCCAGCGGACAGGGGCAAATGAAAAACTGTTTTTT. Translating gives CASSQRTGANEKLFF.

The V and J genes are TRBV3-1 and TRBJ2-1; TRBD2 is a possible D gene (7 bases). This CDR3 has 15 amino acids. Germline CDR1 and CDR2: LGHDT and YNNKEL (reference sequence). Trimming pared 4 bases from V and 1 base from J, leaving 11 bases between. CDR3 region: CASSRGGRSYNEQFF. In DNA form, the CDR3 reads TGTGCCAGCAGCCGGGGGGGCCGTTCCTACAATGAGCAGTTCTTC.

This rearrangement joins TRBV10-3 to TRBJ2-1; 10 bases line up with TRBD2. This CDR3 region has 15 residues. The V gene's germline CDR1 is ENHRY and CDR2 SYGVKD. The J segment lost 6 bases and the V segment lost 7 bases, leaving 9 bases of the junction unmatched. As DNA, the CDR3 is TGTGCCATCACCTCCCCTAGCGGGGGCCCCAATGAGCAGTTCTTC. Protein product: CAITSPSGGPNEQFF.

The chain couples TRBV5-1 to TRBJ1-4; no firm D call. Germline-derived CDR1 and CDR2 are SGHRS and YFSETQ. CDR3 length: 16 amino acids. Trimming stripped 0 bases from V and 0 bases from J, with 9 bases between. The CDR3 loop reads CASSLDQVATNEKLFF. In DNA, the CDR3 is TGCGCCAGCAGCTTGGACCAGGTTGCAACTAATGAAAAACTGTTTTTT.

CDR3 sequence reads: CASSLDRDRNSPLHF. CDR3 DNA: TGTGCCAGCAGCTTAGACCGGGACAGAAATTCACCCCTCCACTTT. The genes are TRBV11-2 and TRBJ1-6, with TRBD1 matching over 7 bases. In germline, CDR1 is SGHAT, CDR2 FQNNGV. The CDR3 runs 15 residues. J gave up 7 bases and V 0 bases, and 3 bases lay outside the gene matches. The variable domain in full, completed from reference TRBV11-2 and TRBJ1-6, reads EAGVAQSPRYKIIEKRQSVAFWCNPISGHATLYWYQQILGQGPKLLIQFQNNGVVDDSQLPKDRFSAERLKGVDSTLKIQPAKLEDSAVYLCASSLDRDRNSPLHFGNGTRLTVT.

This sequence joins TRBV4-3 and TRBJ1-2; D uncertain. Germline loops: CDR1 LGHNA, CDR2 YSLEER. Trimming shortened V by 1 base and J by 4 bases, and 13 bases separated the two germline ends. This CDR3 is 15 amino acids long. CDR3 amino acids: CASSQGQLRSYGYTF. CDR3 in DNA: TGCGCCAGCAGCCAAGGACAACTGAGGTCCTATGGCTACACCTTC.